This T cell receptor beta chain was identified during a study of cytomegalovirus exposure and HLA in healthy donors. Comments on this clone: Its cognate antigen is unknown.

It was with 60 Vbeta and 13 Jbeta primers that the PCR ran. Here immunoSEQ multiplex PCR was the method, and the copy in TCRdb shows in-frame clones only, minus some. This sample's table reports about 110,000 clones. Findings of the study overall: Differences between HLA loci emerged in a later analysis of TCR association rates, with DRB1 most and HLA-C fewest. In a later analysis, TCR beta V- and J-gene trimming showed a link to a missense DCLRE1C variant. Later analysis revealed greater clonal expansion in HLA-associated TCR beta chains than in equally common others.

The sample taken for sequencing was PBMCs. This receptor was identified in a man aged 25 to 40 in good health and CMV-seronegative.

CDR3 bases: TGCAGCGTCCGGGACTACAATGAGCAGTTCTTC. It yields the protein CSVRDYNEQFF. The chain combines TRBV29-1 with TRBJ2-1, with D possibly TRBD2 on 5 matching bases. Between the trimmed V and J ends, which lost 6 bases and 3 bases, there was a span of 6 bases. The germline CDR1 and CDR2 sequences are SQVTM and ANQGSEA. This CDR3 spans 11 amino acids.